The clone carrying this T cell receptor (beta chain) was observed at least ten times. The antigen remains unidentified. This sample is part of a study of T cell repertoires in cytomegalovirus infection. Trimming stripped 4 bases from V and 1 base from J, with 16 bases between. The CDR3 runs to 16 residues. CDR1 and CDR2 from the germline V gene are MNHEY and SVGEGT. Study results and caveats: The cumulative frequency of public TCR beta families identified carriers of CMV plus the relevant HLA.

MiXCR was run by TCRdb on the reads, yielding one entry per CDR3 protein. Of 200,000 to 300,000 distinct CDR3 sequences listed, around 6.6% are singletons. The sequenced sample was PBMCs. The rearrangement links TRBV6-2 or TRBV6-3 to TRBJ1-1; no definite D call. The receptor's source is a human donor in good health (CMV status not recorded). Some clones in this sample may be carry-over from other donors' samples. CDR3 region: CASSLRTSGWNTEAFF. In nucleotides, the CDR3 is TGTGCCAGCAGTTTGCGGACTTCAGGCTGGAACACTGAAGCTTTCTTT.